This is a list of T cell receptor beta chains from one sample in a study of T cells in Graves' hyperthyroidism and ophthalmopathy. TCRdb re-derived calls from the multiplex PCR reads in MiXCR, one entry per CDR3 protein. The sample lists around 300,000 distinct CDR3 sequences, around a fifth seen once, with 39% in the top ten. The material sequenced was blood. The receptors derive from a man over 45 with Graves' ophthalmopathy. The CDR3 runs from the conserved cysteine through the conserved F or W. A D gene is named only where the DNA matches it firmly. Some rows mark clone size as missing; the rest say once, few, many or name a class of expanded clone.

D gene: TRBD1; CDR3 length: 16; J gene: TRBJ1-4; clone size: .; V gene: TRBV3-1; CDR3 protein: CASSHNRDRRYEKLFF; CDR3 DNA: TGTGCCAGCAGCCACAATCGGGACAGGAGATACGAAAAACTGTTTTTT
D gene: TRBD1; CDR3 length: 15; J gene: TRBJ2-1; clone size: many; V gene: TRBV5-1; CDR3 protein: CASSSSGTAFNEQFF; CDR3 DNA: TGCGCCAGCAGCTCCTCCGGGACAGCTTTTAATGAGCAGTTCTTC
D gene: .; CDR3 length: 13; J gene: TRBJ2-5; clone size: many; V gene: TRBV20-1; CDR3 protein: CSAYGEVPETQYF; CDR3 DNA: TGCAGTGCTTATGGGGAGGTCCCAGAGACCCAGTACTTC
D gene: .; CDR3 length: 15; J gene: TRBJ2-2; clone size: .; V gene: TRBV28; CDR3 protein: CASSLAAAGTGELFF; CDR3 DNA: TGTGCCAGCAGTTTAGCAGCGGCGGGCACCGGGGAGCTGTTTTTT
D gene: TRBD2; CDR3 length: 15; J gene: TRBJ2-5; clone size: many; V gene: TRBV7-6; CDR3 protein: CASSPSGTSGETQYF; CDR3 DNA: TGTGCCAGCAGCCCATCCGGGACTAGCGGCGAGACCCAGTACTTC
D gene: .; CDR3 length: 15; J gene: TRBJ2-7; clone size: many; V gene: TRBV28; CDR3 protein: CASSHVRGRIYEQYF; CDR3 DNA: TGTGCCAGCAGTCATGTCAGGGGAAGAATCTACGAGCAGTACTTC
D gene: .; CDR3 length: 16; J gene: TRBJ1-4; clone size: many; V gene: TRBV6-1; CDR3 protein: CASSFLPRGHNEKLFF; CDR3 DNA: TGTGCCAGCAGCTTCCTTCCCAGGGGTCATAATGAAAAACTGTTTTTT
D gene: TRBD1; CDR3 length: 14; J gene: TRBJ1-1; clone size: few; V gene: TRBV5-1; CDR3 protein: CASSFKTGTSEAFF; CDR3 DNA: TGCGCCAGCAGCTTCAAGACAGGGACTTCTGAAGCTTTCTTT
D gene: .; CDR3 length: 16; J gene: TRBJ2-5; clone size: many; V gene: TRBV7-3; CDR3 protein: CASSPGTGSPRETQYF; CDR3 DNA: TGTGCCAGCAGCCCCGGGACGGGCTCGCCGCGAGAGACCCAGTACTTC
D gene: .; CDR3 length: 14; J gene: TRBJ2-7; clone size: .; V gene: TRBV27; CDR3 protein: CASTPFGSPYEQYF; CDR3 DNA: TGTGCCAGCACTCCCTTCGGGAGTCCCTACGAGCAGTACTTC
D gene: .; CDR3 length: 14; J gene: TRBJ2-7; clone size: .; V gene: TRBV6-2/TRBV6-3; CDR3 protein: CASSRGEGAYEQYF; CDR3 DNA: TGTGCCAGCAGCCGCGGGGAGGGGGCTTACGAGCAGTACTTC
D gene: .; CDR3 length: 13; J gene: TRBJ1-2; clone size: .; V gene: TRBV20-1; CDR3 protein: CSARDKGKGGYTF; CDR3 DNA: TGCAGTGCTAGAGATAAGGGGAAGGGTGGCTACACCTTC
D gene: .; CDR3 length: 14; J gene: TRBJ1-4; clone size: .; V gene: TRBV9; CDR3 protein: CASSVGATNEKLFF; CDR3 DNA: TGTGCCAGCAGCGTAGGTGCAACTAATGAAAAACTGTTTTTT
D gene: .; CDR3 length: 12; J gene: TRBJ1-2; clone size: .; V gene: TRBV27; CDR3 protein: CASRRGQYGYTF; CDR3 DNA: TGTGCCAGCAGGCGGGGCCAATATGGCTACACCTTC
D gene: .; CDR3 length: 13; J gene: TRBJ1-6; clone size: few; V gene: TRBV28; CDR3 protein: CASTSADNSPLHF; CDR3 DNA: TGTGCCAGCACGTCGGCAGATAATTCACCCCTCCACTTT
D gene: TRBD1; CDR3 length: 14; J gene: TRBJ1-5; clone size: few; V gene: TRBV20-1; CDR3 protein: CSATDREGNQPQHF; CDR3 DNA: TGCAGTGCGACAGACAGGGAAGGCAATCAGCCCCAGCATTTT
D gene: TRBD2; CDR3 length: 18; J gene: TRBJ2-1; clone size: many; V gene: TRBV27; CDR3 protein: CASRRGLAGGWPWGEQFF; CDR3 DNA: TGTGCCAGCAGAAGGGGACTAGCGGGAGGGTGGCCCTGGGGTGAGCAGTTCTTC
D gene: TRBD1; CDR3 length: 14; J gene: TRBJ2-7; clone size: many; V gene: TRBV11-2; CDR3 protein: CASSPRTGGAEQYF; CDR3 DNA: TGTGCCAGCAGCCCCAGGACAGGGGGCGCCGAGCAGTACTTC